Below, 7 T cell receptor beta chains from the same sample are listed, as sequenced in a study of blood T cell repertoires in COVID-19. Only in-frame clones appear in the TCRdb table, and some are missing; sequencing was by immunoSEQ multiplex PCR. The sample carries some 370,000 clones, around 91% recorded once. Sequencing was performed on peripheral blood. Receptor source: a man between 18 and 29 years old with active or convalescent COVID-19.

The V gene is TRBV6-2 or TRBV6-3, the J gene TRBJ2-1, with D possibly being TRBD2 (6 bases). The V end was cut by 0 bases, the J end by 8 bases, with 14 bases between. The CDR3 length is 15 residues. CDR1 and CDR2 (germline): MNHEY, SVGEGT. In DNA, the CDR3 is TGTGCCAGCAGTTACTCGACTAGTAGTAGTCATGAGCAGTTCTTC. Translated, it gives CASSYSTSSSHEQFF.

The chain couples TRBV5-1 to TRBJ1-5; 9 positions match TRBD1. CDR1 and CDR2 from the germline V gene are SGHRS and YFSETQ. The CDR3 covers 15 residues. Unmatched junction bases numbered 9, after V lost 4 bases and J lost 7 bases. CDR3 nucleotides: TGCGCCAGCAGCCCGGGACAGGGATCAAGACAGCCCCAGCATTTT. Residues: CASSPGQGSRQPQHF. Filled out from reference TRBV5-1 and TRBJ1-5, the complete variable domain reads KAGVTQTPRYLIKTRGQQVTLSCSPISGHRSVSWYQQTPGQGLQFLFEYFSETQRNKGNFPGRFSGRQFSNSRSEMNVSTLELGDSALYLCASSPGQGSRQPQHFGDGTRLSIL.

V usage is TRBV19 and J usage is TRBJ1-1; TRBD1 agrees at 8 bases. V was pared by 5 bases and J by 1 base, with 3 bases of the junction left unmatched. The CDR3 loop spans 14 amino acids. The germline gives CDR1 LNHDA, CDR2 SQIVND (reference sequence). The CDR3: CASSFGQGNTEAFF. CDR3 bases: TGTGCCAGTAGTTTTGGACAGGGGAACACTGAAGCTTTCTTT.

This clone came up many times. The V gene is TRBV5-6, the J gene TRBJ2-7; D is undetermined. The CDR3 extends over 12 amino acids. Germline V gene data show CDR1 as SGHDT and CDR2 as YYEEEE. Trimming cost V 1 base and J 4 bases, with 6 bases left between them. The CDR3 DNA reads TGTGCCAGCAGCTTGTTGGAGTACGAGCAGTACTTC. Its protein is CASSLLEYEQYF.

The genes are TRBV6-2 or TRBV6-3 and TRBJ1-5, with a possible D match to TRBD1 (6 bases). Trimming removed 3 bases at V and 1 base at J, with 10 bases between. CDR3 length: 15 residues. Germline lookup yields CDR1 MNHEY and CDR2 SVGEGT. CDR3 in DNA: TGTGCCAGCAGTTATTTCGGACAGAGCAATCAGCCCCAGCATTTT. The encoded protein is CASSYFGQSNQPQHF.

The V and J genes are TRBV29-1 and TRBJ1-2, with a tentative D call TRBD1 (5 bases). CDR3 length: 15 residues. Germline CDR1 reads SQVTM; CDR2 reads ANQGSEA. Between the trimmed V and J ends, which lost 0 bases and 2 bases, there was a span of 13 bases. As DNA, the CDR3 is TGCAGCGTTGAAGATTGGGGCGCGGACAACTATGGCTACACCTTC. This gives the protein CSVEDWGADNYGYTF.

Concerning this clone itself: Other DNA sequences in the same sample also yield this CDR3. The V call is TRBV18, the J call TRBJ1-1; 8 bases are shared with TRBD1. The CDR3 loop spans 14 amino acids. Germline CDR1 KGHSH, CDR2 LQKENI. J lost 5 bases, V lost 3 bases, and 5 bases had no gene match. The CDR3, as DNA: TGTGCCAGCTCACCCCAGGGGGCGCGGACTGAAGCTTTCTTT. It encodes CASSPQGARTEAFF. The full variable domain, rest sourced from reference TRBV18 and TRBJ1-1, is NAGVMQNPRHLVRRRGQEARLRCSPMKGHSHVYWYRQLPEEGLKFMVYLQKENIIDESGMPKERFSAEFPKEGPSILRIQQVVRGDSAAYFCASSPQGARTEAFFGQGTRLTVV.